Shown below are 32 T cell receptor beta chains from a single sample sequenced in a study of cytomegalovirus exposure and HLA in healthy donors. Vbeta (60) and Jbeta (13) primers were used in the PCR. This table comes from immunoSEQ multiplex PCR, and its TCRdb copy is limited to in-frame clones, with some not included. The profile shows around 59,000 clones, roughly 84% of them singletons. What was sequenced was PBMCs. Receptors were obtained from a human donor in good health.

This clone was seen just once. The rearrangement uses TRBV2 and TRBJ2-7; 9 bases match TRBD1. The CDR3 contains 15 residues. J gave up 2 bases and V 6 bases, and 8 bases lay outside the gene matches. Germline-derived CDR1 and CDR2 are SNHLY and FYNNEI. The CDR3 bases are TGTGCCAGCAGGAGGGCGGGACAGGGCCCCTACGAGCAGTACTTC. Protein sequence: CASRRAGQGPYEQYF.

The V call is TRBV28, the J call TRBJ1-3; D is unclear. Germline V gene lookup returns CDR1 MDHEN and CDR2 SYDVKM. Trimming stripped 6 bases from V and 5 bases from J, with 17 bases between. The CDR3 is 15 amino acids. CDR3 sequence (DNA): TGTGCCAGCAGCCCTTTGGTCGGAGGGCGAAACACCATATATTTT. Its translation: CASSPLVGGRNTIYF.

J is TRBJ1-5 and V is TRBV27, with 7 nucleotides matching TRBD1. CDR1 is MNHEY, CDR2 SMNVEV, per germline (reference sequence). The CDR3 contains 16 residues. The V gene end was trimmed by 10 bases and the J gene end by 2 bases; junction bases not matched to a gene: 14. CDR3 nucleotides: TGTGCCACCGGGAGTGCAGGGGGGCGCGGCAATCAGCCCCAGCATTTT. Encoded protein: CATGSAGGRGNQPQHF.

Worth noting for this clone: The sample carries other DNA sequences with the same CDR3. The chain uses TRBV7-8 and TRBJ2-7; D gene uncertain. Germline V gene sequence: CDR1 SGHVS, CDR2 FQNEAQ. This CDR3 is built from 14 residues. V was cut by 8 bases and J by 3 bases, with 17 bases left in between. In DNA form, the CDR3 reads TGTGCCAGCGGCCCAGAGGTAAGAGGCTACGAGCAGTACTTC. Protein sequence: CASGPEVRGYEQYF. The whole variable domain, remainder taken from reference TRBV7-8 and TRBJ2-7, is GAGVSQSPRYKVAKRGQDVALRCDPISGHVSLFWYQQALGQGPEFLTYFQNEAQLDKSGLPSDRFFAERPEGSVSTLKIQRTQQEDSAVYLCASGPEVRGYEQYFGPGTRLTVT.

The V and J genes are TRBV6-6 and TRBJ2-3; no definite D call. The CDR3 length is 11 residues. With 5 bases removed from V and 5 bases from J, the gap between germline ends came to 5 bases. CDR1 and CDR2 (germline): MNHNY, SVGAGI (reference sequence). The CDR3 DNA follows: TGTGCCAGCAGTCAGTTAGATACGCAGTATTTT. Residues: CASSQLDTQYF.

The gene calls are TRBV28 and TRBJ1-1, with 10 bases lining up with TRBD1. Germline values: CDR1 MDHEN, CDR2 SYDVKM. V gave up 2 bases and J gave up 4 bases; unmatched junction bases: 4. This CDR3 has 15 amino acids. This CDR3 reads CASSLDRGPGTEAFF. The CDR3 bases are TGTGCCAGCAGTTTAGACAGGGGGCCGGGCACTGAAGCTTTCTTT. The entire variable domain, with the rest obtained from reference TRBV28 and TRBJ1-1, is as follows: DVKVTQSSRYLVKRTGEKVFLECVQDMDHENMFWYRQDPGLGLRLIYFSYDVKMKEKGDIPEGYSVSREKKERFSLILESASTNQTSMYLCASSLDRGPGTEAFFGQGTRLTVV.

The J gene is TRBJ2-7, the V gene TRBV5-1; 8 nucleotides agree with TRBD2. Trimming took 0 bases from V and 4 from J; bases not matched to a gene: 3. Germline V gene lookup returns CDR1 SGHRS and CDR2 YFSETQ. The length of the CDR3 is 14 residues. The chain's CDR3 is CASSLGLARYEQYF. CDR3 nucleotide sequence: TGCGCCAGCAGCTTGGGACTAGCGAGATACGAGCAGTACTTC.

V and J are TRBV5-1 and TRBJ1-1; the D is unclear. Trimming took 0 bases from V and 3 from J, leaving 6 bases between them. The germline CDR1 and CDR2 sequences are SGHRS and YFSETQ. This CDR3 comprises 13 residues. The CDR3 region has the DNA TGCGCCAGCAGCTTGGATGGAGACACTGAAGCTTTCTTT. Amino acid sequence: CASSLDGDTEAFF.

The V and J genes are TRBV5-1 and TRBJ2-3; D ambiguous. V was clipped by 4 bases and J by 4 bases, with 13 bases between them. CDR3 length equals 14 residues. Germline V gene data show CDR1 as SGHRS and CDR2 as YFSETQ. The CDR3 region is CASSVDILPDTQYF. For the CDR3, the DNA is TGCGCCAGCAGCGTCGACATTCTCCCAGATACGCAGTATTTT.

V and J are TRBV6-6 and TRBJ2-1; TRBD1 agrees at 9 bases. V trimming: 0 bases; J trimming: 10 bases; junction bases outside the gene matches: 10. The CDR3 runs 16 residues. From germline, CDR1 is MNHNY and CDR2 SVGAGI (reference sequence). For the CDR3, the DNA is TGTGCCAGCAGTTACTCGCGGGGACAGGGCATTCAAGAGCAGTTCTTC. Amino acid sequence: CASSYSRGQGIQEQFF.

The genes are TRBV27 and TRBJ2-3; D is perhaps TRBD1 (6 bases). Germline CDR1 and CDR2: MNHEY and SMNVEV (reference sequence). The CDR3 has 14 residues. V was clipped by 3 bases and J by 4 bases, with 11 bases between them. As DNA, the CDR3 is TGTGCCAGCAGTTTTGCAGGGGTAGCAGATACGCAGTATTTT. Protein product: CASSFAGVADTQYF.

The rearrangement joins TRBV27 to TRBJ2-7, with D possibly being TRBD2 (6 bases). Trimming left V 5 bases short and J 7 bases short, with 15 bases between. Germline assignment: CDR1 MNHEY and CDR2 SMNVEV (reference sequence). The length of the CDR3 is 13 residues. The CDR3 loop reads CASSTGGAGEQYF. The DNA of the CDR3 is TGTGCCAGCAGTACCGGCGGGGCCGGGGAGCAGTACTTC.

The chain joins TRBV5-4 to TRBJ2-5; tentatively, D is TRBD2 (5 bases). CDR1 SGHNT and CDR2 YYREEE come from the germline V gene (reference sequence). V lost 5 bases, J lost 5 bases, and 16 bases lay in between. The CDR3 consists of 14 residues. This chain's CDR3 is CASSSETGSETQYF. The DNA of the CDR3 is TGTGCCAGCAGTTCCGAGACGGGGAGTGAGACCCAGTACTTC.

The V gene is TRBV28, the J gene TRBJ2-5, with 8 bases that match TRBD1. The V gene end was trimmed by 4 bases and the J gene end by 1 base; junction bases not matched to a gene: 2. The CDR3 covers 14 residues. The V gene's germline CDR1 is MDHEN and CDR2 SYDVKM. The CDR3 DNA reads as TGTGCCAGCAGTTACGACAGGGGCCAAGAGACCCAGTACTTC. This gives the protein CASSYDRGQETQYF. Filled out from reference TRBV28 and TRBJ2-5, the complete variable domain reads DVKVTQSSRYLVKRTGEKVFLECVQDMDHENMFWYRQDPGLGLRLIYFSYDVKMKEKGDIPEGYSVSREKKERFSLILESASTNQTSMYLCASSYDRGQETQYFGPGTRLLVL.

This chain links TRBV6-1 with TRBJ1-1, with TRBD1 matching over 8 bases. This CDR3 spans 14 amino acids. Germline-derived CDR1 and CDR2 are MNHNS and SASEGT. Germline trimming cut 7 bases from V and 2 bases from J; bases unmatched to any gene: 6. CDR3 protein: CASTRQGSNTEAFF. DNA for the CDR3: TGTGCCAGCACTAGACAGGGGTCAAACACTGAAGCTTTCTTT.

This chain links TRBV7-9 with TRBJ1-5; 8 nucleotides match TRBD1. The CDR3 is 18 amino acids. J gave up 5 bases and V 0 bases, and 12 bases lay outside the gene matches. The germline V gene encodes CDR1 SEHNR and CDR2 FQNEAQ (reference sequence). CDR3 sequence reads: CASSLAERDRIGDQPQHF. CDR3 nucleotide sequence: TGTGCCAGCAGCTTAGCGGAACGGGACAGGATTGGGGATCAGCCCCAGCATTTT.

The rearrangement uses TRBV7-9 and TRBJ2-4; possible D gene TRBD1, 7 bases. V dropped 5 bases and J dropped 8 bases, with 19 bases sitting between them. The CDR3 sequence is 15 residues long. Germline V gene data show CDR1 as SEHNR and CDR2 as FQNEAQ (reference sequence). Written as DNA, the CDR3 is TGTGCCAGCAGCCTCGCCGGGGGACAGCGAGACATTCAGTACTTC. Amino acids: CASSLAGGQRDIQYF.

The rearrangement uses TRBV19 and TRBJ1-5; TRBD1 aligns across 7 bases. Losses at the gene ends were 7 bases for V and 2 bases for J; bases not matched to a gene: 5. CDR3 length: 14 amino acids. Germline V gives CDR1 LNHDA, CDR2 SQIVND (reference sequence). The CDR3 here is CASKTGYGNQPQHF. CDR3 sequence (DNA): TGTGCCAGTAAGACAGGGTACGGCAATCAGCCCCAGCATTTT.

The chain recombines TRBV7-2 with TRBJ2-2, with 9 bases lining up with TRBD1. The germline gives CDR1 SGHTA, CDR2 FQGNSA. This CDR3 spans 15 amino acids. Trimming took 10 bases from V and 7 from J; bases not matched to a gene: 13. CDR3 sequence (DNA): TGTGCCACCGAGGGACAGGGAAATTTTGGCGGGGAGCTGTTTTTT. Translating it yields CATEGQGNFGGELFF.

This chain links TRBV5-6 with TRBJ2-7; tentatively, D is TRBD1 (5 bases). V was clipped by 7 bases and J by 2 bases, with 16 bases between them. CDR3 length: 14 amino acids. Germline V gives CDR1 SGHDT, CDR2 YYEEEE. The CDR3 here is CASANGQGTYEQYF. CDR3 in DNA: TGTGCCAGCGCCAATGGTCAGGGAACCTACGAGCAGTACTTC.

The genes are TRBV10-1 and TRBJ1-1; 11 bases line up with TRBD1. Germline V gene sequence: CDR1 WNHNN, CDR2 SYGVQD (reference sequence). With V trimmed by 2 bases and J by 6 bases, 5 bases remained unmatched. The CDR3 has 15 residues. CDR3 bases: TGCGCCAGCAGTGAGAAAGGACAGGGGGCTGCTGAAGCTTTCTTT. Translation: CASSEKGQGAAEAFF.

This rearrangement joins TRBV7-9 to TRBJ2-1; TRBD1 might be the D (6 bases). Germline CDR1 and CDR2: SEHNR and FQNEAQ (reference sequence). V shed 0 bases and J shed 7 bases, with 10 bases lying between them. This CDR3 comprises 14 residues. The CDR3 DNA is TGTGCCAGCAGCTTAGCAGGGGGTAGGAATGAGCAGTTCTTC. Protein sequence: CASSLAGGRNEQFF. The whole variable domain, remainder taken from reference TRBV7-9 and TRBJ2-1, is DTGVSQNPRHKITKRGQNVTFRCDPISEHNRLYWYRQTLGQGPEFLTYFQNEAQLEKSRLLSDRFSAERPKGSFSTLEIQRTEQGDSAMYLCASSLAGGRNEQFFGPGTRLTVL.

This clone was seen a single time. The chain is built from TRBV15 and TRBJ1-1; weak D call: TRBD1 (5 bases). Germline V gene data show CDR1 as LNHNV and CDR2 as YYDKDF (reference sequence). This CDR3 has 14 amino acids. Trimming cost V 0 bases and J 9 bases, with 14 bases left between them. This CDR3 is CATSRDLGEAQAFF. The CDR3 coding sequence is TGTGCCACCAGCAGAGATCTAGGGGAGGCTCAAGCTTTCTTT.

This clone showed up just once. The V gene is TRBV10-1, the J gene TRBJ2-7; 8 positions match TRBD2. Germline V gene sequence: CDR1 WNHNN, CDR2 SYGVQD (reference sequence). The CDR3 is 16 amino acids. Losses at the gene ends were 0 bases for V and 5 bases for J; bases not matched to a gene: 9. The DNA for the CDR3 is TGCGCCAGCAGTGAGTCAGTTAGCGGGATTCCCCACGAGCAGTACTTC. Protein: CASSESVSGIPHEQYF.

As to this clone: One junction end disagrees with the germline gene, perhaps due to a read error. The chain joins TRBV7-9 to TRBJ1-1; D unresolved. This CDR3 region has 13 residues. Germline lookup yields CDR1 SEHNR and CDR2 FQNEAQ (reference sequence). The CDR3 here is CSSSSSLNTEAFF. In DNA, the CDR3 is TGTTCCAGCAGCTCCTCGTTGAACACTGAAGCTTTCTTT.

The chain combines TRBV5-1 with TRBJ2-3, with D possibly matching TRBD2 (6 bases). There are 15 residues in the CDR3. CDR1 is SGHRS and CDR2 is YFSETQ in the germline V gene. The V end was cut by 2 bases, the J end by 0 bases, with 10 bases between. This CDR3 is CASSFGGSSTDTQYF. CDR3 nucleotide sequence: TGCGCCAGCAGCTTCGGGGGTTCAAGCACAGATACGCAGTATTTT.

CDR3 in amino acids: CASSFNTPYSSYNEQFF. The DNA for the CDR3 is TGTGCCAGCAGCTTCAATACACCGTACAGCTCCTACAATGAGCAGTTCTTC. The rearrangement joins TRBV7-2 to TRBJ2-1; D gene ambiguous. This CDR3 has 17 residues. CDR1 and CDR2 from the germline V gene are SGHTA and FQGNSA. The germline V and J ends were trimmed by 3 bases and 0 bases, with 15 bases remaining between them. The entire variable domain, with the rest obtained from reference TRBV7-2 and TRBJ2-1, is as follows: GAGVSQSPSNKVTEKGKDVELRCDPISGHTALYWYRQSLGQGLEFLIYFQGNSAPDKSGLPSDRFSAERTGGSVSTLTIQRTQQEDSAVYLCASSFNTPYSSYNEQFFGPGTRLTVL.

The chain joins TRBV2 to TRBJ1-5; D is undetermined. This CDR3 is 18 amino acids long. Germline V gene sequence: CDR1 SNHLY, CDR2 FYNNEI. With 3 bases removed from V and 3 bases from J, the gap between germline ends came to 21 bases. CDR3 in DNA: TGTGCCAGCAGTGATAGGTCGGGGATCGGCGGAAACAATCAGCCCCAGCATTTT. This codes for CASSDRSGIGGNNQPQHF.

The sample holds a few counts of this clone. The gene calls are TRBV6-6 and TRBJ2-3, with 13 bases lining up with TRBD2. V was clipped by 6 bases and J by 7 bases; unmatched bases: 10. The CDR3 is 16 residues long. The germline gives CDR1 MNHNY, CDR2 SVGAGI (reference sequence). Here the CDR3 DNA reads TGTGCCAGCAGGTCCGGGACTAGCGGGGCCGGATATACGCAGTATTTT. It yields the protein CASRSGTSGAGYTQYF.

The chain is built from TRBV7-2 and TRBJ2-5; D is perhaps TRBD2 (6 bases). V was shortened by 7 bases and J by 3 bases, with 15 bases between the two germline ends. Germline assignment: CDR1 SGHTA and CDR2 FQGNSA. The CDR3 covers 14 residues. CDR3 residues: CASTRGGFEETQYF. The CDR3 nucleotides read TGTGCCAGCACCCGGGGAGGATTCGAAGAGACCCAGTACTTC.

The chain employs TRBV5-4 and TRBJ2-1; 8 bases line up with TRBD2. The V gene's germline CDR1 is SGHNT and CDR2 YYREEE (reference sequence). This CDR3 has 13 amino acids. V was pared by 2 bases and J by 7 bases, with 2 bases of the junction left unmatched. The CDR3 here is CASSLAGVNEQFF. CDR3 DNA sequence: TGTGCCAGCAGCTTAGCGGGAGTTAATGAGCAGTTCTTC. The variable domain in full, completed from reference TRBV5-4 and TRBJ2-1, reads ETGVTQSPTHLIKTRGQQVTLRCSSQSGHNTVSWYQQALGQGPQFIFQYYREEENGRGNFPPRFSGLQFPNYSSELNVNALELDDSALYLCASSLAGVNEQFFGPGTRLTVL.

This chain joins TRBV5-1 and TRBJ1-2; 8 positions agree with TRBD1. The germline gives CDR1 SGHRS, CDR2 YFSETQ. This CDR3 contains 13 residues. V trimming: 0 bases; J trimming: 8 bases; junction bases outside the gene matches: 3. The CDR3 reads CASSLDRQGGYTF. The DNA of the CDR3 is TGCGCCAGCAGCTTGGACCGACAGGGGGGCTACACCTTC.